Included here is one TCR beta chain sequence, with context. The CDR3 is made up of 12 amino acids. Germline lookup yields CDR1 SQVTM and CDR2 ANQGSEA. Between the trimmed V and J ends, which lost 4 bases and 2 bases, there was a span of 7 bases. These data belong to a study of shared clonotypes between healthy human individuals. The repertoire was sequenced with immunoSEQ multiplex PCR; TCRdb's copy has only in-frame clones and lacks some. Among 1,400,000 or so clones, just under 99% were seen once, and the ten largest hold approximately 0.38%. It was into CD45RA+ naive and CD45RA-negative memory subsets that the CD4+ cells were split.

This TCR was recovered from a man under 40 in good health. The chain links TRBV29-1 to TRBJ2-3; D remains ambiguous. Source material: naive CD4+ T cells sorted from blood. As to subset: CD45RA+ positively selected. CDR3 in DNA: TGCAGCGTTGGACTCCACACAGATACGCAGTATTTT. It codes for CSVGLHTDTQYF.